These 26 T cell receptor beta chains were all obtained from the same sample, sequenced in a study of glioma-infiltrating T cells after dendritic cell vaccination. Time point meaning: after dendritic cell vaccination, including at tumor progression/relapse. TCRdb's table, derived via immunoSEQ multiplex PCR, lists solely in-frame clones and lacks some. The table has 99,000 or so clones, 90% seen once. Sequenced material: blood, taken after dendritic cell vaccination. These receptors were collected from a human donor with glioblastoma.

The rearrangement uses TRBV18 and TRBJ1-5; no firm D call. Trimming took off 2 bases at V and 3 bases at J, with 11 bases between the two ends. CDR1 and CDR2 (germline): KGHSH, LQKENI. CDR3 length: 15 amino acids. The CDR3 region is CASSPGQLINQPQHF. The DNA of the CDR3 is TGTGCCAGCTCACCAGGGCAGCTCATCAATCAGCCCCAGCATTTT.

Written as DNA, the CDR3 is TGTGCCAGTAGTAAAACCAGGACTGGGAATACGCAGTATTTT. Translated, it gives CASSKTRTGNTQYF. The chain employs TRBV19 and TRBJ2-3, with D possibly TRBD2 on 5 matching bases. Deletions cut 4 bases from V and 7 bases from J, with 15 bases between. CDR1 and CDR2 (germline): LNHDA, SQIVND (reference sequence). The CDR3 has 14 amino acids.

CDR3 region: CASSPGTGRHANYGYTF. CDR3 sequence (DNA): TGTGCCAGCAGCCCCGGGACAGGGAGACACGCTAACTATGGCTACACCTTC. The rearrangement links TRBV13 to TRBJ1-2, with 9 nucleotides matching TRBD1. The trim removed 5 bases at V and 0 bases at J, leaving 10 bases unmatched. The CDR3 length is 17 residues. The germline gives CDR1 PRHDT, CDR2 FYEKMQ (reference sequence).

The chain combines TRBV5-8 with TRBJ1-1; D might be TRBD1 (6 bases). CDR1 and CDR2 (germline): SGHTS, YDEGEE. Trimming took off 4 bases at V and 1 base at J, with 17 bases between the two ends. This CDR3 is built from 16 residues. DNA for the CDR3: TGTGCCAGCAGCGTCGGACAGAGGATTCGGAACACTGAAGCTTTCTTT. Translation: CASSVGQRIRNTEAFF.

The table lists this clone with a few counts. The V and J genes are TRBV27 and TRBJ2-7; D is possibly TRBD2 (6 bases). The CDR3 has 11 amino acids. Deletions cut 8 bases from V and 2 bases from J, with 7 bases between. Germline CDR1 and CDR2: MNHEY and SMNVEV (reference sequence). The CDR3 region is CASGRTYEQYF. CDR3 nucleotides: TGTGCCAGCGGGAGGACCTACGAGCAGTACTTC.

The rearrangement links TRBV20-1 to TRBJ1-2; no clear D. Germline lookup yields CDR1 DFQATT and CDR2 SNEGSKA (reference sequence). CDR3 length: 10 residues. V lost 6 bases and J 6 bases, leaving 8 bases between the germline ends. The CDR3 region has the DNA TGCAGTGCCAGGAAGGATGGCTACACCTTC. It encodes CSARKDGYTF.

This clone was counted only a few times. The junction does not match germline at one end; this may be a read error. This chain connects TRBV6-1 to TRBJ2-1, with 8 bases fitting TRBD2. Germline V gene data show CDR1 as MNHNS and CDR2 as SASEGT. CDR3 size: 14 residues. Here the CDR3 DNA reads TGTGCCAGCAGTGAAGCCCCCGCAGCGGGAGACGAAGTCTTC. Protein sequence: CASSEAPAAGDEVF.

The genes are TRBV30 and TRBJ1-1; maybe TRBD1 (6 bases). This CDR3 has 13 amino acids. The germline V gene has CDR1 GTSNPN and CDR2 SVGIG (reference sequence). Trimming cost V 5 bases and J 1 base, with 11 bases left between them. DNA for the CDR3: TGTGCCTGGTTTGACAGGTGGAACACTGAAGCTTTCTTT. Translating gives CAWFDRWNTEAFF.

V and J are TRBV5-1 and TRBJ1-2; tentative D call: TRBD1 (6 bases). V was pared by 0 bases and J by 8 bases, with 17 bases between. This CDR3 has 15 residues. Germline CDR1 SGHRS, CDR2 YFSETQ. This chain's CDR3 is CASSLGQGGDEGYTF. CDR3 DNA sequence: TGCGCCAGCAGCTTGGGGCAAGGGGGGGACGAAGGCTACACCTTC. The variable domain in full, completed from reference TRBV5-1 and TRBJ1-2, reads KAGVTQTPRYLIKTRGQQVTLSCSPISGHRSVSWYQQTPGQGLQFLFEYFSETQRNKGNFPGRFSGRQFSNSRSEMNVSTLELGDSALYLCASSLGQGGDEGYTFGSGTRLTVV.

This clone was detected only once. Here the CDR3 reads CASSQGADLSNQPQHF. The CDR3 DNA follows: TGTGCCAGCAGCCAAGGGGCAGACCTTAGCAATCAGCCCCAGCATTTT. The chain has TRBV4-2 and TRBJ1-5; D gene unclear. The V end was cut by 1 base, the J end by 0 bases, with 10 bases between. Germline V gene sequence: CDR1 LGHNA, CDR2 YNFKEQ. CDR3 length: 16 amino acids.

V gene TRBV5-4 combines with J gene TRBJ2-7; 11 nucleotides line up with TRBD2. The CDR3 sequence is 16 residues long. The J segment lost 5 bases and the V segment lost 4 bases, leaving 11 bases of the junction unmatched. CDR1 is SGHNT and CDR2 is YYREEE in the germline V gene (reference sequence). CDR3 bases: TGTGCCAGCAGCCCGGCCGAACTAGCGGGAGTACACGAGCAGTACTTC. Encoded protein: CASSPAELAGVHEQYF.

The V call is TRBV6-5, the J call TRBJ1-2, with D possibly matching TRBD1 (6 bases). This CDR3 is 15 amino acids long. The V end was cut by 6 bases, the J end by 4 bases, with 18 bases between. Germline V CDR1 and CDR2: MNHEY, SVGAGI. The CDR3 loop reads CASSPAGAIGYGYTF. The CDR3 DNA reads TGTGCCAGCAGCCCCGCAGGGGCCATCGGCTATGGCTACACCTTC.

This clone appeared once. V usage is TRBV6-5 and J usage is TRBJ1-2; weak D call: TRBD1 (5 bases). This CDR3 has 14 amino acids. Per the germline V gene, CDR1 is MNHEY and CDR2 is SVGAGI. Trimming pared 7 bases from V and 3 bases from J, leaving 15 bases between. This CDR3 reads CASNSREVDYGYTF. DNA for the CDR3: TGTGCCAGCAATTCCAGGGAGGTCGACTATGGCTACACCTTC.

The CDR3 spells CASSLIAGGPVGELFF. The CDR3 region has the DNA TGTGCCAGCAGCCTTATAGCGGGAGGGCCTGTCGGGGAGCTGTTTTTT. The V and J genes are TRBV27 and TRBJ2-2; TRBD2 agrees at 11 bases. Germline CDR1 and CDR2: MNHEY and SMNVEV (reference sequence). V trimming: 6 bases; J trimming: 7 bases; junction bases outside the gene matches: 10. CDR3 length equals 16 residues.

The chain couples TRBV27 to TRBJ2-7, with TRBD2 identical over 9 bases. Germline V gene sequence: CDR1 MNHEY, CDR2 SMNVEV (reference sequence). After removal of 2 bases from V and 3 bases from J, the junction contained 2 bases not matched to a gene. This CDR3 has 14 residues. CDR3 nucleotides: TGTGCCAGCAGTTTAGCGGGGGGGTTCTACGAGCAGTACTTC. This encodes CASSLAGGFYEQYF.

The genes are TRBV25-1 and TRBJ1-6, with D perhaps matching TRBD1 (6 bases). V was shortened by 6 bases and J by 6 bases, with 9 bases between the two germline ends. This CDR3 region has 13 residues. CDR1 and CDR2 from the germline V gene are MGHDK and SYGVNS. The CDR3 region has the DNA TGTGCCAGCAGACAGGGAAGTAATTCACCCCTCCACTTT. Amino acids: CASRQGSNSPLHF.

J is TRBJ1-2 and V is TRBV19, with 9 bases matching TRBD1. Germline V gives CDR1 LNHDA, CDR2 SQIVND (reference sequence). The length of the CDR3 is 16 residues. V shed 9 bases and J 3 bases; nucleotides not matched to a gene: 14. The CDR3 DNA is TGTGCCAGCGCAGGGGACAGGGAGTTCGGAGACTATGGCTACACCTTC. Its translation: CASAGDREFGDYGYTF.

This clone was detected a few times. The V gene is TRBV6-5, the J gene TRBJ2-7, with 9 bases matching TRBD1. Germline V gene sequence: CDR1 MNHEY, CDR2 SVGAGI. V was clipped by 3 bases and J by 8 bases; unmatched bases: 8. The CDR3 totals 14 residues. Here the CDR3 reads CASSYTGQGDQQYF. Here the CDR3 DNA reads TGTGCCAGCAGTTATACGGGACAGGGAGACCAGCAGTACTTC.

This sequence joins TRBV11-3 and TRBJ2-1; 7 nucleotides line up with TRBD2. The CDR3 is 15 residues long. CDR1 and CDR2 (germline): SGHNT, YENEEA. V shed 5 bases, J shed 1 base, and the junction held 5 bases outside the gene matches. As DNA, the CDR3 is TGTGCCAGCAGCCGGGCGCGGGGGTCCTACAATGAGCAGTTCTTC. Translated, it gives CASSRARGSYNEQFF.

This chain uses TRBV2 with TRBJ2-1; the D is unclear. The CDR3 runs to 14 residues. Trimming left V 9 bases short and J 9 bases short, with 21 bases between. CDR1 is SNHLY and CDR2 is FYNNEI in the germline V gene. The CDR3 loop is CASSDSSGRLEQFF. The DNA of the CDR3 is TGTGCCAGTTCTGATTCCTCCGGAAGACTTGAGCAGTTCTTC.

V gene TRBV5-4 combines with J gene TRBJ2-1; weak D call: TRBD2 (5 bases). The germline CDR1 and CDR2 sequences are SGHNT and YYREEE (reference sequence). The CDR3 consists of 16 residues. Between the trimmed V and J ends, which lost 3 bases and 6 bases, there was a span of 19 bases. CDR3 in amino acids: CASSSHSGNAFNEQFF. CDR3 nucleotide sequence: TGTGCCAGCAGCTCCCACTCGGGGAATGCATTCAATGAGCAGTTCTTC.

V is TRBV29-1 and J is TRBJ2-1; D is ambiguous. CDR1 and CDR2 from the germline V gene are SQVTM and ANQGSEA. The CDR3 totals 11 residues. Trimming took off 4 bases at V and 5 bases at J, with 6 bases between the two ends. The CDR3 bases are TGCAGCGTTGTAAGCGACAATGAGCAGTTCTTC. Translated: CSVVSDNEQFF.

This chain joins TRBV6-1 and TRBJ2-7; D ambiguous. Germline V gene data show CDR1 as MNHNS and CDR2 as SASEGT. V lost 2 bases to trimming and J lost 7 bases, with 12 bases between them. The CDR3 has 13 amino acids. The CDR3 loop reads CASSESLRGEQYF. The CDR3 region has the DNA TGTGCCAGCAGTGAATCGTTGCGCGGAGAGCAGTACTTC.

J is TRBJ2-1 and V is TRBV5-6; 7 bases are a match to TRBD2. Germline loops: CDR1 SGHDT, CDR2 YYEEEE. Trimming cost V 1 base and J 2 bases; bases outside gene matches: 6. The CDR3 is 16 residues long. CDR3: CASSLRPSGTYNEQFF. DNA for the CDR3: TGTGCCAGCAGCTTGAGGCCCAGCGGGACCTACAATGAGCAGTTCTTC.

The chain employs TRBV5-1 and TRBJ2-1; tentative D call: TRBD1 (6 bases). The CDR3 has 15 amino acids. With 1 base removed from V and 5 bases from J, the gap between germline ends came to 13 bases. From germline, CDR1 is SGHRS and CDR2 YFSETQ. CDR3 in amino acids: CASSLNWGRDNEQFF. The CDR3 DNA follows: TGCGCCAGCAGCTTGAATTGGGGGCGGGACAATGAGCAGTTCTTC.

The gene calls are TRBV29-1 and TRBJ2-2; possibly TRBD2 for D (7 bases). Germline loops: CDR1 SQVTM, CDR2 ANQGSEA. The CDR3 runs 13 residues. Trimming cost V 4 bases and J 3 bases, with 9 bases left between them. This chain's CDR3 is CSVGGGYTGELFF. DNA for the CDR3: TGCAGCGTTGGGGGGGGCTACACCGGGGAGCTGTTTTTT.